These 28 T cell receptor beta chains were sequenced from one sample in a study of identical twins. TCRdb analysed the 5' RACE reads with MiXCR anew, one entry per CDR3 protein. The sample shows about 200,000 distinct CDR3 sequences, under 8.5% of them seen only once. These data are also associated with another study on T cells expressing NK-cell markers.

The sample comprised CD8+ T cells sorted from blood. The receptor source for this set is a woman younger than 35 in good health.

DNA for the CDR3: TGTGCCAGCAGTCCCCCCGACAGGGGTCGGAATGGCTACACCTTC. It codes for CASSPPDRGRNGYTF. The chain uses TRBV12-3 or TRBV12-4 and TRBJ1-2; 8 bases agree with TRBD1. The CDR3 is 15 residues long. Trimming removed 5 bases from V and 6 bases from J; junction bases left unmatched: 11.

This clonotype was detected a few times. DNA of the CDR3: TGTGCCAGCGTAGGGCGGGCGGGCGAGTACTTC. It translates to CASVGRAGEYF. The chain is built from TRBV7-9 and TRBJ2-7; D is possibly TRBD2 (5 bases). Trimming took 8 bases from V and 11 from J, leaving 16 bases between them. The CDR3 sequence is 11 residues long. Germline loops: CDR1 SEHNR, CDR2 FQNEAQ (reference sequence).

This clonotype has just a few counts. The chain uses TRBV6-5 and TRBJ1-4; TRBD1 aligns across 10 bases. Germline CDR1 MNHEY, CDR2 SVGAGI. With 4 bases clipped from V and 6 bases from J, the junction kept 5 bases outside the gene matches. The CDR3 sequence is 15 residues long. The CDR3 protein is CASSSPGTGDEKLFF. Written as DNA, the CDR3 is TGTGCCAGCAGTTCCCCCGGGACAGGGGATGAAAAACTGTTTTTT.

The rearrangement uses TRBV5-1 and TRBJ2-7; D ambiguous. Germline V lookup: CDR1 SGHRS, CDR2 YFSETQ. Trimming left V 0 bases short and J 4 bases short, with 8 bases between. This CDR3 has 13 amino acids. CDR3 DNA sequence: TGCGCCAGCAGCTTGGGGGTTATATACGAGCAGTACTTC. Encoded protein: CASSLGVIYEQYF.

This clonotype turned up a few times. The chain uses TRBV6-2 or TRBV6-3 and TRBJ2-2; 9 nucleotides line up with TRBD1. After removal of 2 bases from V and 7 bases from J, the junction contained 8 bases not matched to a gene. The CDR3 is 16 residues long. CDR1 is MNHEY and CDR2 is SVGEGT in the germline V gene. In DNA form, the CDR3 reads TGTGCCAGCAGTTACCCCCTCGACAGGGGGAGCGGGGAGCTGTTTTTT. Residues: CASSYPLDRGSGELFF.

The CDR3 loop is CASSNPGLAVAYTGELFF. The CDR3, as DNA: TGTGCCAGCAGTAACCCGGGACTAGCGGTAGCCTACACCGGGGAGCTGTTTTTT. The chain combines TRBV6-5 with TRBJ2-2; 11 positions agree with TRBD2. Germline lookup yields CDR1 MNHEY and CDR2 SVGAGI. This CDR3 comprises 18 residues. With 5 bases clipped from V and 3 bases from J, the junction kept 11 bases outside the gene matches.

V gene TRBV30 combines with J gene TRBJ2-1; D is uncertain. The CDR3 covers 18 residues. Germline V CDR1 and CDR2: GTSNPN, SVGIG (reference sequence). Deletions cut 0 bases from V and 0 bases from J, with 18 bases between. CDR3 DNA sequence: TGTGCCTGGAGTGTTTCTGTCGGGCCGGAGAGCTCCTACAATGAGCAGTTCTTC. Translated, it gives CAWSVSVGPESSYNEQFF.

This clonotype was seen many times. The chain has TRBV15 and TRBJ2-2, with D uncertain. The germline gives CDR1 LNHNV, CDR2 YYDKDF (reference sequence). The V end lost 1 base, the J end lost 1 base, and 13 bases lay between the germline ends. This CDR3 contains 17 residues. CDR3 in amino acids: CATSRVITTLNTGELFF. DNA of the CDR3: TGTGCCACCAGCAGAGTTATAACCACGTTGAACACCGGGGAGCTGTTTTTT.

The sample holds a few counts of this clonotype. CDR3 in DNA: TGCGCCAGCAGCCAATGGCCGGACAGGGGGATTTCACCCCTCCACTTT. It translates to CASSQWPDRGISPLHF. V is TRBV4-3 and J is TRBJ1-6; 10 bases align to TRBD1. V was clipped by 2 bases and J by 9 bases; unmatched bases: 7. There are 16 residues in the CDR3. Germline CDR1 is LGHNA and CDR2 is YSLEER.

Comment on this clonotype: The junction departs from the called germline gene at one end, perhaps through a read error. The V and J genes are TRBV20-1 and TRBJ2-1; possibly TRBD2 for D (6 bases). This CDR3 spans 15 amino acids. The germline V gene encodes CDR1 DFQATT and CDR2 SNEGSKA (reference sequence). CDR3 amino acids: CSTRDAASVYNEQFF. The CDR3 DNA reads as TGCAGTACTAGAGATGCGGCTAGCGTTTACAATGAGCAGTTCTTC.

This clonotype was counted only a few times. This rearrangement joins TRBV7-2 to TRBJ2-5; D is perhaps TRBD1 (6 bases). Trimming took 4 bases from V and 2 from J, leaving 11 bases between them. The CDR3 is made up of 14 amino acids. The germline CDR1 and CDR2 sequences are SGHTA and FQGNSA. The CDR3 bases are TGTGCCAGCAGCTCTCCGGACAGACAAGAGACCCAGTACTTC. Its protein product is CASSSPDRQETQYF.

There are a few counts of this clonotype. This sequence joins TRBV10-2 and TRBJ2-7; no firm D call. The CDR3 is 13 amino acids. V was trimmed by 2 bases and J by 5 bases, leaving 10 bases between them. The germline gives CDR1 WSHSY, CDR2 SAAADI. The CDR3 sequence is CASSEIGRNEQYF. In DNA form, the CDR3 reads TGCGCCAGCAGTGAGATAGGACGGAACGAGCAGTACTTC.

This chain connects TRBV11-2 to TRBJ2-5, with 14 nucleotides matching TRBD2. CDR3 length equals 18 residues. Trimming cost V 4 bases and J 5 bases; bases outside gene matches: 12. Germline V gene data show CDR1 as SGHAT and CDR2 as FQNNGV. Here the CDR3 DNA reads TGTGCCAGCAGCTCGCCCAACGGGACTAGCGGGAGAGGGGAGACCCAGTACTTC. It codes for CASSSPNGTSGRGETQYF.

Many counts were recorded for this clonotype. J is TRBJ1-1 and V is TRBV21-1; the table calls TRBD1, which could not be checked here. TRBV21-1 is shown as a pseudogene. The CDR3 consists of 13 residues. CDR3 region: CASARQKGTEAFF. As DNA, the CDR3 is TGTGCCAGCGCCCGACAGAAAGGCACTGAAGCTTTCTTT.

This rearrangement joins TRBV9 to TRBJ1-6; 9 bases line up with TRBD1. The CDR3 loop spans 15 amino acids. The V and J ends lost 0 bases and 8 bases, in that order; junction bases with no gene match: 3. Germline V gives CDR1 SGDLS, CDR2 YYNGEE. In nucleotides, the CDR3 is TGTGCCAGCAGCGTAGGGGGGACAGGGTATTCACCCCTCCACTTT. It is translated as CASSVGGTGYSPLHF.

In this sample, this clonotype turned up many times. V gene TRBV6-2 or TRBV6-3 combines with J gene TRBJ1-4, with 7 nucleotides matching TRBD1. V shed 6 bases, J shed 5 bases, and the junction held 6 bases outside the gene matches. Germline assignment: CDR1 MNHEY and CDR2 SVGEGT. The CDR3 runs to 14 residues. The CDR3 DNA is TGTGCCAGCAGACGGACAGGACGGAATGAAAAACTGTTTTTT. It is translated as CASRRTGRNEKLFF.

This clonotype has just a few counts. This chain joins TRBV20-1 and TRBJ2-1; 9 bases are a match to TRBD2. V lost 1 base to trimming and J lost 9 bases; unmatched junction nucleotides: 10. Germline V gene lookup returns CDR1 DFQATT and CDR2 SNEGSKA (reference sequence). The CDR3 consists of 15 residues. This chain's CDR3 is CSARGLAGTTREQFF. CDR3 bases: TGCAGTGCTAGAGGGCTAGCGGGAACCACCCGTGAGCAGTTCTTC.

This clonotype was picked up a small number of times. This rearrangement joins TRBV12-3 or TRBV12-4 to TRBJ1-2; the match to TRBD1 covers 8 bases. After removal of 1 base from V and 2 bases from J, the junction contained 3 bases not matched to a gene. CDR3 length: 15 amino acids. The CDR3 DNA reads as TGTGCCAGCAGTTTAGGAGACAGGGGAAACTATGGCTACACCTTC. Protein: CASSLGDRGNYGYTF.

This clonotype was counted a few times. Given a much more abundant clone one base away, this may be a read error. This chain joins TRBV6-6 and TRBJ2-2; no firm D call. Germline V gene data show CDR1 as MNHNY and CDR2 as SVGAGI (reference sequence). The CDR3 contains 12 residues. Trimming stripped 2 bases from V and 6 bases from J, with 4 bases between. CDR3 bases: TGTGCCAGCAGTTACGGGCCCGGGGAGCTGTTTTTT. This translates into CASSYGPGELFF.

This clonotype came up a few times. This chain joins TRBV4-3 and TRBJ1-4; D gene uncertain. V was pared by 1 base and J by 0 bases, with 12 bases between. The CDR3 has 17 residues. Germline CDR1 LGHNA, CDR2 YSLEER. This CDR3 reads CASSQVVLRATNEKLFF. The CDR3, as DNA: TGCGCCAGCAGCCAAGTCGTGCTTCGGGCAACTAATGAAAAACTGTTTTTT.

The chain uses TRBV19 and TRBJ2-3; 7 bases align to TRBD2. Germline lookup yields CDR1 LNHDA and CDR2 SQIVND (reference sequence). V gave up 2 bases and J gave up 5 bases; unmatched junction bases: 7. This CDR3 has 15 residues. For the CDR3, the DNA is TGTGCCAGTAGTATAAGATTAGCGGGCGGAGATACGCAGTATTTT. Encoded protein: CASSIRLAGGDTQYF.

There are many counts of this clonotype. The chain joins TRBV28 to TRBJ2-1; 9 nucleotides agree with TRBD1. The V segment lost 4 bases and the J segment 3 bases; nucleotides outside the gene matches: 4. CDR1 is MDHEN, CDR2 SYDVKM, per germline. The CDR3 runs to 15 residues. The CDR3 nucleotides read TGTGCCAGCAGTTCCCGGGACAGGGACTACAATGAGCAGTTCTTC. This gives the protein CASSSRDRDYNEQFF.

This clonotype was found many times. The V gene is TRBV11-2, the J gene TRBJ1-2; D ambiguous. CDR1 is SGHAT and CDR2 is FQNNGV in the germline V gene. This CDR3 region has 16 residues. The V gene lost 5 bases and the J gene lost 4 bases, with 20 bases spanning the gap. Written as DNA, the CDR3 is TGTGCCAGCAGCCCGGGAAGGGTCCCAGGACGCTATGGCTACACCTTC. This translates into CASSPGRVPGRYGYTF.

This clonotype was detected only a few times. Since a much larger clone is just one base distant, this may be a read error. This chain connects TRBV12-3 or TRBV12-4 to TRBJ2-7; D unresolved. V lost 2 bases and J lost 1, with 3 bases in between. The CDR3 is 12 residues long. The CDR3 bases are TGTGCCAGCAGTTTAAGATCCTACGAGCAGTACTTC. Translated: CASSLRSYEQYF.

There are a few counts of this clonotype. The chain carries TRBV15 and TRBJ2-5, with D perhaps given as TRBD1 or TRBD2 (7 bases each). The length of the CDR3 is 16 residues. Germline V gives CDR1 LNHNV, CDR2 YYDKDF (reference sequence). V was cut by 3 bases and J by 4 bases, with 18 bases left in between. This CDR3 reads CATSRLTGRGIETQYF. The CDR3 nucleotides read TGTGCCACCAGCAGGTTGACAGGGAGGGGAATAGAGACCCAGTACTTC. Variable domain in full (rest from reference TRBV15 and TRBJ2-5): DAMVIQNPRYQVTQFGKPVTLSCSQTLNHNVMYWYQQKSSQAPKLLFHYYDKDFNNEADTPDNFQSRRPNTSFCFLDIRSPGLGDTAMYLCATSRLTGRGIETQYFGPGTRLLVL.

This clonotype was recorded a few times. This CDR3 reads CASTLLGVFSYNEQFF. CDR3 DNA: TGTGCCAGCACGCTCCTCGGGGTCTTCTCCTACAATGAGCAGTTCTTC. This chain links TRBV7-2 with TRBJ2-1; D may be TRBD2 (5 bases). V was pared by 7 bases and J by 0 bases, with 16 bases between. The CDR3 length is 16 residues. Germline CDR1 SGHTA, CDR2 FQGNSA.

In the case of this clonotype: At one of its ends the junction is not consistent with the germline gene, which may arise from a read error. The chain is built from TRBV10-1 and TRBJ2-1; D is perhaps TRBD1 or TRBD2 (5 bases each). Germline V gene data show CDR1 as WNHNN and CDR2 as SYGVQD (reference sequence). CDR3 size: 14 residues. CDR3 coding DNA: TGCGCCAGCAGTGAGATCGGGGCGACCCAGGGCCTCCTCTTC. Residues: CASSEIGATQGLLF.

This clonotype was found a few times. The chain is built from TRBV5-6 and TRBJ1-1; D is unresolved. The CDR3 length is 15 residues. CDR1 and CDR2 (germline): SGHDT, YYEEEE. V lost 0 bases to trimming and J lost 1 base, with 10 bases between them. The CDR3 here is CASSLEEAWNTEAFF. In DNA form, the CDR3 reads TGTGCCAGCAGCTTGGAGGAAGCCTGGAACACTGAAGCTTTCTTT. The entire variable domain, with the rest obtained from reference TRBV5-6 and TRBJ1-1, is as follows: DAGVTQSPTHLIKTRGQQVTLRCSPKSGHDTVSWYQQALGQGPQFIFQYYEEEERQRGNFPDRFSGHQFPNYSSELNVNALLLGDSALYLCASSLEEAWNTEAFFGQGTRLTVV.